The source of this T cell receptor (beta chain) is a study of blood T cell repertoires in COVID-19. Data came from immunoSEQ multiplex PCR; TCRdb stores just in-frame clones and leaves some out. The top ten hold roughly 2.2% of the sample, which has about 87,000 clones, approximately 82% seen once. The V gene end was trimmed by 2 bases and the J gene end by 3 bases; junction bases not matched to a gene: 9. The CDR3 has 17 amino acids. CDR1 is KGHSH and CDR2 is LQKENI in the germline V gene. This clone was recorded once. The rearrangement links TRBV18 to TRBJ1-2; 10 nucleotides align to TRBD1. The receptor's source is a woman in her sixties or seventies with acute or convalescent COVID-19. Material: peripheral blood. The CDR3 region has the DNA TGTGCCAGCTCACCAAGTAGTCCGGGACAGGGGTACTATGGCTACACCTTC. Amino acid sequence: CASSPSSPGQGYYGYTF.